This T cell receptor beta chain appears in the sequencing data of a study of blood T cell repertoires in COVID-19. Study-level information: Some COVID-19 samples were acute and others convalescent; all came from the United States, Italy and Spain. In each case, the material was cDNA or gDNA derived from T cells, B-cell-depleted T cells, or PBMCs.

As handled by the study authors: Amplification of reference gene primers provided the estimated nucleated cell counts. The method was immunoSEQ multiplex PCR; TCRdb's version includes in-frame clones alone and lacks a portion of them. The V and J calls and clone size come from that table; D and trimming were worked out from the DNA. This sample carries 70,000 to 75,000 clones, about four fifths of them seen once, and the ten largest clones take roughly 20%. This CDR3 comprises 12 residues. V shed 3 bases and J shed 6 bases, with 9 bases lying between them. CDR1 is LNHDA and CDR2 is SQIVND in the germline V gene (reference sequence).

This sequence joins TRBV19 and TRBJ2-7, with D tentatively TRBD2 (6 bases). The clonotype comes from a woman aged 70-85 years with acute or convalescent COVID-19. The source material was peripheral blood. The CDR3 sequence: CASSISGFEQYF. DNA of the CDR3: TGTGCCAGTAGTATTAGCGGATTCGAGCAGTACTTC.